This T cell receptor (beta chain) was sequenced during a study of Tregs in tolerant kidney transplant recipients. Related graft donors supplied nonmyeloablative bone marrow transplants, and mixed chimerism was transient. Unstimulated regulatory T cells (CD4+CD25+CD127-), CD4+CD25- non-regulatory cells, CD4 and CD8 cells were FACS-sorted from thawed PBMCs. Points from the study as a whole: This study did not directly address biological reproducibility. Expanding Tregs on activated donor B cells appeared to best identify donor-specific TCRbeta clones.

Losses at the gene ends were 3 bases for V and 7 bases for J; bases not matched to a gene: 8. Germline CDR1 reads ENHRY; CDR2 reads SYGVKD. The CDR3 spans 15 residues. In the case of this clone: The antigen remains unidentified.

The assay was immunoSEQ multiplex PCR, and TCRdb's table has in-frame clones only and misses some. The table lists about 64,000 clones, approximately 89% of them singletons, with roughly 4% in the top ten. This sequence was found in a human patient who received a combined kidney and bone marrow transplant. The T cells may come from the graft donor. The chain is built from TRBV10-3 and TRBJ2-7, with 11 bases aligning to TRBD2. The input for sequencing was CD4+ T cells from blood (PBMCs), taken 6 months after the transplant. The CDR3 reads CAISDDSGGAGEQYF. The CDR3 coding sequence is TGTGCCATCAGTGATGATAGCGGGGGGGCCGGGGAGCAGTACTTC.